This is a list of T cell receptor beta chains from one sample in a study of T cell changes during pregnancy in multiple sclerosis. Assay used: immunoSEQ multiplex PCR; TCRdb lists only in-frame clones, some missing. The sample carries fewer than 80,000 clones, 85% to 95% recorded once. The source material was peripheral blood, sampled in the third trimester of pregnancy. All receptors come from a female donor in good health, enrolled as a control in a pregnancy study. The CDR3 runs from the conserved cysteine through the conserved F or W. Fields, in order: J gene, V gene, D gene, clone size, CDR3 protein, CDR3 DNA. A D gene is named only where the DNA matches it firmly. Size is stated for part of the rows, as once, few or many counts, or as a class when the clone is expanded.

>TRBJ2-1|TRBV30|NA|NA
CAWNLANEQFF
TGTGCCTGGAACCTAGCGAATGAGCAGTTCTTC
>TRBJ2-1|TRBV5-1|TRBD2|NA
CASVLGPGGNEQFF
TGCGCCAGCGTGTTGGGTCCGGGGGGCAATGAGCAGTTCTTC
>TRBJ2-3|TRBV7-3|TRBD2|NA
CASSLKGASGGRTDTQYF
TGTGCCAGCAGCTTAAAGGGGGCTAGCGGGGGGAGGACAGATACGCAGTATTTT
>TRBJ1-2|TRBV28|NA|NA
CASRSTGNYGYTF
TGTGCCAGCAGGTCCACAGGAAACTATGGCTACACCTTC
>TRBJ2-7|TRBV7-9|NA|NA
CASSLTMARERSYEQYF
TGTGCCAGCAGCTTAACTATGGCACGGGAGCGGTCCTACGAGCAGTACTTC
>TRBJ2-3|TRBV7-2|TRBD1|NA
CASSLRTGGTDTQYF
TGTGCCAGCAGCTTACGGACAGGGGGCACAGATACGCAGTATTTT
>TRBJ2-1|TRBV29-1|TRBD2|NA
CSVERGSGVVLDEQFF
TGCAGCGTTGAACGGGGTAGCGGGGTGGTCTTGGATGAGCAGTTCTTC
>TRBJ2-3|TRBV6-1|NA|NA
CASSEASGHTDTQYF
TGTGCCAGCAGTGAAGCTAGCGGACACACAGATACGCAGTATTTT
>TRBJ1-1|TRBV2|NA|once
CASKLQGAHTEAFF
TGTGCCAGCAAACTCCAAGGGGCGCACACTGAAGCTTTCTTT
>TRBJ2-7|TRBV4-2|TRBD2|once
CASSQAFVAGGVYEQYF
TGTGCCAGCAGCCAAGCTTTTGTAGCGGGGGGGGTATACGAGCAGTACTTC
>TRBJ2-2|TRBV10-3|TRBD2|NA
CAIRGLAGASGELFF
TGTGCCATCAGGGGACTAGCGGGAGCGTCCGGGGAGCTGTTTTTT
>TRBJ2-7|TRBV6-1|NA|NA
CASSELFGRSWGNQGKDEQYF
TGTGCCAGCAGTGAACTTTTCGGCCGATCTTGGGGCAATCAGGGGAAGGACGAGCAGTACTTC
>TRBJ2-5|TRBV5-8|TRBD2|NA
CASSLGLAGEQETQYF
TGTGCCAGCAGCTTGGGGCTAGCGGGGGAACAAGAGACCCAGTACTTC
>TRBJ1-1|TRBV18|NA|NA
CASSPTVMNTEAFF
TGTGCCAGCTCACCTACGGTTATGAACACTGAAGCTTTCTTT
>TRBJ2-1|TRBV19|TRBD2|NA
CASSPLSGRVYEQFF
TGTGCCAGTAGCCCGTTGAGCGGGAGGGTCTATGAGCAGTTCTTC
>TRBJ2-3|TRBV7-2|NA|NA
CASRLWGATWGTDTQYF
TGTGCCAGCAGGCTGTGGGGAGCTACTTGGGGCACAGATACGCAGTATTTT
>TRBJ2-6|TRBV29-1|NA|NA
CSVQASFSGANVLTF
TGCAGCGTTCAGGCCTCCTTCTCTGGGGCCAACGTCCTGACTTTC
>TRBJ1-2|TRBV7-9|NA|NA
CASGRPLGYGYTF
TGTGCCAGCGGTCGTCCGCTAGGCTATGGCTACACCTTC
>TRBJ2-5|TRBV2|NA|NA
CASILRVPKQETQYF
TGTGCCAGCATACTGAGGGTTCCCAAACAAGAGACCCAGTACTTC
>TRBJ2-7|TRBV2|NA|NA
CASSEALQGRVKYEQYF
TGTGCCAGCAGTGAAGCGCTTCAGGGCAGGGTTAAATACGAGCAGTACTTC
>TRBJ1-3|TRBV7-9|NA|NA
CASSQLTGSGNTIYF
TGTGCCAGCAGCCAACTAACAGGGTCTGGAAACACCATATATTTT
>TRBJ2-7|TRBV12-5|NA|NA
CASALGGGHEQYF
TGTGCTAGTGCTCTTGGGGGGGGCCACGAGCAGTACTTC
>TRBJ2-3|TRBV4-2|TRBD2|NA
CASSQIAGDHTDTQYF
TGTGCCAGCAGCCAGATAGCGGGAGACCACACAGATACGCAGTATTTT
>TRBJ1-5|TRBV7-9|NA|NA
CASSQGNQPQHF
TGTGCCAGCAGCCAGGGCAATCAGCCCCAGCATTTT
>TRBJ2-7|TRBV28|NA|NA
CASSFYVASASGEQYF
TGTGCCAGCAGTTTTTATGTAGCATCGGCCAGCGGGGAGCAGTACTTC
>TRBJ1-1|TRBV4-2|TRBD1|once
CASSQAGQGYTEAFF
TGTGCCAGCAGCCAAGCCGGACAGGGCTACACTGAAGCTTTCTTT
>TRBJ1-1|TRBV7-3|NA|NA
CASRLTALNTEAFF
TGTGCCAGCCGTTTGACAGCCTTGAACACTGAAGCTTTCTTT
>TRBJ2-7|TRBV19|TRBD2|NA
CASSSGRFYEQYF
TGTGCCAGTAGTAGCGGGAGATTCTACGAGCAGTACTTC
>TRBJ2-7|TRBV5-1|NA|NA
CASSPGGAGALDEQYF
TGCGCCAGCAGCCCCGGCGGTGCGGGGGCGCTGGACGAGCAGTACTTC
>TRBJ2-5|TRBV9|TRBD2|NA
CASSVGGGVQETQYF
TGTGCCAGCAGCGTAGGCGGGGGGGTCCAAGAGACCCAGTACTTC
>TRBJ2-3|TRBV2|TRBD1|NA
CASSEAGPGTGADTQYF
TGTGCCAGCAGTGAAGCGGGTCCGGGGACAGGGGCCGATACGCAGTATTTT
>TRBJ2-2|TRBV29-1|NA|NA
CSVEPPDGGGSAGELFF
TGCAGCGTTGAACCCCCGGACGGAGGAGGGAGCGCCGGGGAGCTGTTTTTT
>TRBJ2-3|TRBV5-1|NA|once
CASSLVGRGTDTQYF
TGCGCCAGCAGCTTGGTTGGCAGGGGCACAGATACGCAGTATTTT
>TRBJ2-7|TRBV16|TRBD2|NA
CASSHQGEASGRSSYEQYF
TGTGCCAGCAGCCATCAGGGGGAGGCTAGCGGGAGAAGTAGCTACGAGCAGTACTTC
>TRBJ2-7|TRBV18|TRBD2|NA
CASSPPGVAGAYEQYF
TGTGCCAGCTCACCACCGGGAGTAGCGGGAGCCTACGAGCAGTACTTC
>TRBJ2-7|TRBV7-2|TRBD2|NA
CASSLRLAGGPEQYF
TGTGCCAGCAGCTTGAGACTAGCGGGAGGCCCGGAGCAGTACTTC
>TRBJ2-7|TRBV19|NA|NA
CASSTDRDYEQYF
TGTGCCAGTAGTACCGACAGAGACTACGAGCAGTACTTC
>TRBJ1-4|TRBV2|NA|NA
CASGGRATNEKLFF
TGTGCCAGCGGCGGTCGGGCAACTAATGAAAAACTGTTTTTT
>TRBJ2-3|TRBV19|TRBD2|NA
CASSRSGTSTDTQYF
TGTGCCAGTAGTAGATCCGGGACTAGTACAGATACGCAGTATTTT
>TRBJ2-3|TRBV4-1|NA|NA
CASSQEGRGATDTQYF
TGCGCCAGCAGCCAAGAGGGTCGGGGAGCAACAGATACGCAGTATTTT
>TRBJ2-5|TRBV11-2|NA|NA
CASSLFYSNQETQYF
TGTGCCAGCAGCTTATTTTACAGCAACCAAGAGACCCAGTACTTC
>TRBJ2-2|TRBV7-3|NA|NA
CASSQGHNTGELFF
TGTGCCAGCAGCCAGGGACATAACACCGGGGAGCTGTTTTTT
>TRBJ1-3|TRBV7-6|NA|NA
CASSLGPISGNTIYF
TGTGCCAGCAGCTTAGGTCCAATCTCTGGAAACACCATATATTTT
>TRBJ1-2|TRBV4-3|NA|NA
CASSRLRSGRNNYGYTF
TGCGCCAGCAGCCGACTCCGATCCGGGAGAAATAACTATGGCTACACCTTC
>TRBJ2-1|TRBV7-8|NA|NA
CASSLVGARYNEQFF
TGTGCCAGCAGCTTAGTAGGGGCCAGATACAATGAGCAGTTCTTC
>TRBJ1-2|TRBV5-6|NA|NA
CASSFETTPYGYTF
TGTGCCAGCAGCTTTGAGACTACCCCATATGGCTACACCTTC
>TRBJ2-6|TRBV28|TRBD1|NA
CASRPGTGLSGANVLTF
TGTGCCAGCAGGCCCGGGACAGGCCTCTCTGGGGCCAACGTCCTGACTTTC
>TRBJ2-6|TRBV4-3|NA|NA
CASSLTMGPRSGANVLTF
TGCGCCAGCAGCCTCACCATGGGCCCGCGCTCTGGGGCCAACGTCCTGACTTTC
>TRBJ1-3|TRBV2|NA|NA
CASSGHRAGNTIYF
TGTGCCAGCAGTGGACACAGGGCTGGAAACACCATATATTTT
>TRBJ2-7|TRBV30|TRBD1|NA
CAWSKDRGSAEQYF
TGTGCCTGGAGTAAAGACAGGGGCTCGGCCGAGCAGTACTTC
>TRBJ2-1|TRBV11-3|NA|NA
CASSSNTGEQFF
TGTGCCAGCAGCTCTAACACGGGGGAGCAGTTCTTC
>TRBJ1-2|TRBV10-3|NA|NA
CAISESVLSEGYTF
TGTGCCATCAGTGAGTCAGTCCTCTCGGAGGGCTACACCTTC
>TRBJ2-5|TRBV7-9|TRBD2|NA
CASSQTSGEETQYF
TGTGCCAGCAGCCAGACTAGCGGGGAAGAGACCCAGTACTTC
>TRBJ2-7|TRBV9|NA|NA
CASSGQVLSGEQYF
TGTGCCAGCAGCGGACAGGTCCTGAGCGGCGAGCAGTACTTC
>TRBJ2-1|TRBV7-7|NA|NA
CASSPDHYTSYNEQFF
TGTGCTAGCAGCCCCGACCACTATACCTCCTACAATGAGCAGTTCTTC
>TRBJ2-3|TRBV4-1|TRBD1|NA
CASSPAKGQSSTDTQYF
TGCGCCAGCAGCCCTGCCAAGGGACAGAGCAGCACAGATACGCAGTATTTT
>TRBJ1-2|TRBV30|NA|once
CAWSREGENGYTF
TGTGCCTGGAGCCGGGAGGGGGAAAATGGCTACACCTTC
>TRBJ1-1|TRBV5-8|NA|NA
CASSLVGQWDYSEAFF
TGTGCCAGCAGCTTGGTAGGACAGTGGGATTATTCTGAAGCTTTCTTT
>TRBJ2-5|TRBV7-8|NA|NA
CASSSGTLQETQYF
TGTGCCAGCAGCTCGGGGACATTACAAGAGACCCAGTACTTC